This passage covers 11 T cell receptor beta chains from one sample sequenced in a study of blood T cell repertoires in COVID-19. Assay used: immunoSEQ multiplex PCR; TCRdb lists only in-frame clones, some missing. The sample holds roughly 76,000 clones, roughly 90% seen once. The source material was peripheral blood. These receptors all come from a woman aged 60-75 years with active COVID-19.

CDR3 protein: CASSLGRGEKETQYF. For the CDR3, the DNA is TGTGCCAGCAGCCTTGGCAGGGGGGAGAAAGAGACCCAGTACTTC. The V gene is TRBV3-1 (or the pseudogene TRBV3-2), the J gene TRBJ2-5, with a weak D call TRBD1 (7 bases). The CDR3 runs to 15 residues. CDR1 is LGHDT and CDR2 is YNNKEL in the germline V gene (reference sequence). The V end lost 4 bases, the J end lost 3 bases, and 15 bases lay between the germline ends.

CDR3 in amino acids: CASSRGGTSGGNIQYF. The DNA for the CDR3 is TGTGCCAGTAGTCGTGGTGGGACTAGCGGAGGAAACATTCAGTACTTC. The V gene is TRBV19, the J gene TRBJ2-4, with TRBD2 matching over 11 bases. Germline-derived CDR1 and CDR2 are LNHDA and SQIVND (reference sequence). V lost 5 bases to trimming and J lost 6 bases; unmatched junction nucleotides: 9. This CDR3 spans 16 amino acids.

The chain couples TRBV28 to TRBJ2-2; tentatively, D is TRBD2 (6 bases). This CDR3 contains 16 residues. V dropped 3 bases and J dropped 4 bases, with 15 bases sitting between them. Germline V gene lookup returns CDR1 MDHEN and CDR2 SYDVKM. The CDR3 DNA sequence: TGTGCCAGCAGTTTGGCCGGGGGTTGGACCACCGGGGAGCTGTTTTTT. This sequence encodes CASSLAGGWTTGELFF.

The chain recombines TRBV5-4 with TRBJ2-5; 9 bases are a match to TRBD2. Germline V lookup: CDR1 SGHNT, CDR2 YYREEE (reference sequence). The CDR3 runs to 16 residues. After removal of 5 bases from V and 5 bases from J, the junction contained 13 bases not matched to a gene. In DNA form, the CDR3 reads TGTGCCAGCAGAGCGGGGGGCGCATTACGCTGGGAGACCCAGTACTTC. Protein: CASRAGGALRWETQYF.

This clone was seen a handful of times. The chain carries TRBV10-1 and TRBJ2-7, with TRBD2 matching 12 bases. V was clipped by 6 bases and J by 1 base; unmatched bases: 4. This CDR3 has 15 residues. CDR1 is WNHNN and CDR2 is SYGVQD in the germline V gene (reference sequence). DNA for the CDR3: TGCGCCAGCAGCCCCGGACTAGCGGGGTCCTACGAGCAGTACTTC. As protein: CASSPGLAGSYEQYF.

The V call is TRBV4-1, the J call TRBJ1-2, with D perhaps matching TRBD1 (6 bases). V lost 4 bases to trimming and J lost 1 base, with 16 bases between them. CDR3 size: 16 residues. Germline V gene data show CDR1 as MGHRA and CDR2 as YSYEKL. The CDR3 region has the DNA TGCGCCAGCAGCCGAACAGAAACCAGGGGTAACTATGGCTACACCTTC. This codes for CASSRTETRGNYGYTF.

The J gene is TRBJ2-1, the V gene TRBV6-5; 12 positions agree with TRBD1. CDR1 is MNHEY, CDR2 SVGAGI, per germline. This CDR3 is built from 15 residues. After removal of 6 bases from V and 9 bases from J, the junction contained 9 bases not matched to a gene. The CDR3 reads CASRIPGQGASEQFF. The CDR3 region has the DNA TGTGCCAGCAGAATCCCGGGACAGGGGGCCAGTGAGCAGTTCTTC.

This sequence joins TRBV5-1 and TRBJ2-7, with 7 nucleotides matching TRBD2. Germline loops: CDR1 SGHRS, CDR2 YFSETQ. Trimming cost V 0 bases and J 7 bases; bases outside gene matches: 13. The CDR3 has 16 residues. CDR3 sequence (DNA): TGCGCCAGCAGCTTGGTCCCCGGGAGGTCGGCTGGAGAGCAGTACTTC. Translated, it gives CASSLVPGRSAGEQYF.

The chain joins TRBV2 to TRBJ2-3; 8 positions agree with TRBD2. The CDR3 has 14 residues. V was pared by 4 bases and J by 4 bases, with 4 bases of the junction left unmatched. The germline V gene has CDR1 SNHLY and CDR2 FYNNEI. This CDR3 reads CASSGLTSADTQYF. DNA for the CDR3: TGTGCCAGCAGTGGATTGACTAGCGCAGATACGCAGTATTTT.

The chain uses TRBV28 and TRBJ2-1; TRBD2 aligns across 9 bases. Germline V lookup: CDR1 MDHEN, CDR2 SYDVKM. The V segment lost 4 bases and the J segment 5 bases; nucleotides outside the gene matches: 0. The CDR3 is made up of 13 amino acids. The CDR3 region has the DNA TGTGCCAGCAGTTGGACTAGCGACAATGAGCAGTTCTTC. This translates into CASSWTSDNEQFF. Looking up the rest from reference TRBV28 and TRBJ2-1 gives the full variable domain: DVKVTQSSRYLVKRTGEKVFLECVQDMDHENMFWYRQDPGLGLRLIYFSYDVKMKEKGDIPEGYSVSREKKERFSLILESASTNQTSMYLCASSWTSDNEQFFGPGTRLTVL.

The chain is built from TRBV5-6 and TRBJ2-5; maybe TRBD1 (5 bases). CDR1 is SGHDT, CDR2 YYEEEE, per germline. Trimming removed 1 base from V and 7 bases from J, with 17 bases in between. There are 15 residues in the CDR3. As DNA, the CDR3 is TGTGCCAGCAGCTTGTCGCCAGGACAATTCGGGACCCAGTACTTC. Amino acids: CASSLSPGQFGTQYF.